Here is one T cell receptor beta chain with its context. Using immunoSEQ multiplex PCR, the repertoire was profiled, and TCRdb retains in-frame clones only, with some absent. The sample records 100,000 to 150,000 clones, approximately 90% being singletons. The data are from a study of blood T cell repertoires in COVID-19. Losses at the gene ends were 8 bases for V and 2 bases for J; bases not matched to a gene: 5. CDR3 length: 14 amino acids. CDR1 and CDR2 (germline): SEHNR, FQNEAQ (reference sequence). V and J are TRBV7-9 and TRBJ2-3; 9 bases are shared with TRBD1. Sequenced sample: peripheral blood. The receptor's source is a human donor in a cohort sampled during active COVID-19. CDR3 protein: CASHRDRATDTQYF. CDR3 coding DNA: TGTGCCAGCCACCGGGACAGGGCCACAGATACGCAGTATTTT.